This T cell receptor (beta chain) was observed in a study of T cell responses to AZD1222 COVID-19 vaccine. TCRdb's table, derived via immunoSEQ multiplex PCR, lists solely in-frame clones and lacks some. The repertoire holds about 100,000 clones, with 80% to 90% as singletons. The CDR3 contains 17 residues. The J segment lost 11 bases and the V segment lost 1 base, leaving 14 bases of the junction unmatched. Germline V lookup: CDR1 SGHTA, CDR2 FQGNSA. On this clone: Its antigen is not identified.

Findings of the study overall: Just a handful of AZD1222 recipients tested seropositive at baseline. All repertoire sampling was performed exclusively after the peak T cell response. Variant regions that are unmutated are reportedly the target of nearly half of spike-specific TCRs. Spike-specific TCR repertoires showed rising breadth and depth after two AZD1222 doses.

The V call is TRBV7-2, the J call TRBJ1-5; 10 bases are a match to TRBD1. Sample: peripheral blood, taken 28 days after the second AZD1222 dose. The clonotype originates from an adult who received the AZD1222 COVID-19 vaccine. The CDR3 DNA reads TGTGCCAGCAGCTTAGAGCGGACAGGGGGTTCGAAATCGACCCAGCATTTT. Translating it yields CASSLERTGGSKSTQHF.